The 27 T cell receptor beta chains below all came from one sample that was sequenced in a study of Ad26.COV2.S vaccination and SARS-CoV-2 variants. The protocol was immunoSEQ multiplex PCR, while the TCRdb copy is restricted to in-frame clones and leaves out a portion. The sample has fewer than 800,000 clones, 89% seen once. Noted treatment: 15 to 20 received Ad26.COV2.S at low or high dose, single or two shots; roughly five received placebo; per-sample allocation not given. Day 63 following the first vaccine or placebo injection was when the samples were taken. The sample here was peripheral blood, taken in a trial of Ad26.COV2.S vaccine versus placebo. The receptors here all came from a person aged 18-65 years who received the Ad26.COV2.S COVID-19 vaccine or a placebo.

V and J are TRBV25-1 and TRBJ2-5; no reliable D call. The CDR3 is made up of 11 amino acids. Germline V gene data show CDR1 as MGHDK and CDR2 as SYGVNS. Between the trimmed V and J ends, which lost 3 bases and 5 bases, there was a span of 4 bases. This CDR3 reads CASSDFETQYF. The DNA of the CDR3 is TGTGCCAGCAGTGATTTCGAGACCCAGTACTTC.

The chain has TRBV7-9 and TRBJ2-1; D uncertain. CDR3 length: 18 amino acids. Germline V CDR1 and CDR2: SEHNR, FQNEAQ (reference sequence). V lost 5 bases to trimming and J lost 0 bases, with 20 bases between them. Here the CDR3 reads CASSTRYEAGSSYNEQFF. DNA for the CDR3: TGTGCCAGCAGCACCCGATATGAGGCCGGTAGCTCCTACAATGAGCAGTTCTTC. The variable domain in full, with the rest retrieved from reference TRBV7-9 and TRBJ2-1, is DTGVSQNPRHKITKRGQNVTFRCDPISEHNRLYWYRQTLGQGPEFLTYFQNEAQLEKSRLLSDRFSAERPKGSFSTLEIQRTEQGDSAMYLCASSTRYEAGSSYNEQFFGPGTRLTVL.

V is TRBV2 and J is TRBJ2-7; 7 nucleotides agree with TRBD1. CDR1 is SNHLY and CDR2 is FYNNEI in the germline V gene. Trimming took 6 bases from V and 3 from J; bases not matched to a gene: 2. This CDR3 has 12 amino acids. The CDR3, as DNA: TGTGCCAGCAGGGGACAGCTCTACGAGCAGTACTTC. As protein: CASRGQLYEQYF.

The chain uses TRBV5-1 and TRBJ2-1; TRBD1 aligns across 7 bases. V shed 4 bases, J shed 4 bases, and the junction held 2 bases outside the gene matches. The CDR3 runs to 13 residues. Per germline, CDR1 SGHRS and CDR2 YFSETQ. CDR3 region: CASSQGQYNEQFF. The DNA of the CDR3 is TGCGCCAGCAGCCAGGGACAGTACAATGAGCAGTTCTTC.

The rearrangement links TRBV7-9 to TRBJ2-5; D is uncertain. Germline assignment: CDR1 SEHNR and CDR2 FQNEAQ (reference sequence). This CDR3 has 15 residues. V was clipped by 1 base and J by 1 base, with 10 bases between them. This CDR3 reads CASSLVGPRQETQYF. CDR3 bases: TGTGCCAGCAGCTTAGTGGGTCCGCGCCAAGAGACCCAGTACTTC.

The V and J genes are TRBV18 and TRBJ2-5; D not resolved. This CDR3 is built from 10 residues. V was cut by 5 bases and J by 3 bases, with 1 base left in between. Germline V gene data show CDR1 as KGHSH and CDR2 as LQKENI. The CDR3 DNA follows: TGTGCCAGCTCAGAAGAGACCCAGTACTTC. Translation gives CASSEETQYF.

The rearrangement joins TRBV7-2 to TRBJ2-7, with a weak D call TRBD2 (7 bases). The CDR3 contains 18 residues. The V and J ends lost 0 bases and 4 bases respectively, with 22 bases between them. Germline V gene data show CDR1 as SGHTA and CDR2 as FQGNSA. CDR3 in amino acids: CASSLALGGVEGSYEQYF. The CDR3 DNA reads TGTGCCAGCAGCTTAGCGCTAGGGGGGGTCGAGGGTTCTTACGAGCAGTACTTC.

J is TRBJ2-1 and V is TRBV10-2; the D is unclear. CDR3 length equals 13 residues. Germline V gene sequence: CDR1 WSHSY, CDR2 SAAADI. Trimming pared 0 bases from V and 7 bases from J, leaving 7 bases between. CDR3 region: CASSESMINEQFF. The DNA of the CDR3 is TGCGCCAGCAGTGAGTCGATGATTAATGAGCAGTTCTTC.

This chain links TRBV7-2 with TRBJ2-5, with TRBD2 matching 11 bases. After removal of 4 bases from V and 5 bases from J, the junction contained 9 bases not matched to a gene. The CDR3 runs 16 residues. Germline loops: CDR1 SGHTA, CDR2 FQGNSA. For the CDR3, the DNA is TGTGCCAGCAGCTCATTTAGCGGGAGGGCCGGGGAGACCCAGTACTTC. Translated, it gives CASSSFSGRAGETQYF.

The chain couples TRBV4-3 to TRBJ2-7; the D is unclear. The germline V gene encodes CDR1 LGHNA and CDR2 YSLEER. This CDR3 spans 15 amino acids. The ends were cut back, 0 bases at V and 2 bases at J, with 11 bases in the middle. The CDR3 nucleotides read TGCGCCAGCAGCCAAGATTACCCTGGCGCCTACGAGCAGTACTTC. Translated: CASSQDYPGAYEQYF.

The chain joins TRBV5-6 to TRBJ2-6; maybe TRBD1 (6 bases). V was pared by 0 bases and J by 2 bases, with 15 bases between. Germline V CDR1 and CDR2: SGHDT, YYEEEE. There are 18 residues in the CDR3. The DNA for the CDR3 is TGTGCCAGCAGCTTGGGAGGACAGTTTTATACTGGGGCCAACGTCCTGACTTTC. Its protein is CASSLGGQFYTGANVLTF.

The gene calls are TRBV7-9 and TRBJ2-3; D is possibly TRBD1 (6 bases). Trimming removed 1 base from V and 4 bases from J, with 9 bases in between. CDR3 length: 14 residues. CDR1 and CDR2 from the germline V gene are SEHNR and FQNEAQ (reference sequence). Here the CDR3 DNA reads TGTGCCAGCAGCTTAGAACAGGGCCCAGATACGCAGTATTTT. This codes for CASSLEQGPDTQYF.

This chain uses TRBV19 with TRBJ2-3, with 15 bases lining up with TRBD2. Looked up from germline, CDR1 is LNHDA and CDR2 is SQIVND (reference sequence). This CDR3 contains 17 residues. V lost 9 bases to trimming and J lost 2 bases; unmatched junction nucleotides: 9. The CDR3 DNA reads TGTGCCAGCAAACCCGGGACTAGCGGGAGGTACACAGATACGCAGTATTTT. Its translation: CASKPGTSGRYTDTQYF.

V usage is TRBV12-3 or TRBV12-4 and J usage is TRBJ2-3; D call uncertain. This CDR3 contains 13 residues. V was clipped by 6 bases and J by 1 base, with 8 bases between them. CDR3 bases: TGTGCCAGCAGCGACTGGGGCACAGATACGCAGTATTTT. Translating gives CASSDWGTDTQYF.

The V gene is TRBV6-5, the J gene TRBJ1-2; 8 bases map to TRBD1. The V and J ends lost 6 bases and 4 bases, in that order; junction bases with no gene match: 4. Germline V lookup: CDR1 MNHEY, CDR2 SVGAGI. The CDR3 totals 13 residues. CDR3 DNA sequence: TGTGCCAGCAGGGCAGGGGGCGCCTATGGCTACACCTTC. Its protein is CASRAGGAYGYTF.

The V gene is TRBV6-2 or TRBV6-3, the J gene TRBJ2-2; tentatively, D is TRBD1 or TRBD2 (5 bases each). Germline V gives CDR1 MNHEY, CDR2 SVGEGT. V lost 2 bases, J lost 2 bases, and 6 bases lay in between. The CDR3 covers 14 residues. Here the CDR3 reads CASSYRDNTGELFF. Written as DNA, the CDR3 is TGTGCCAGCAGTTACAGGGACAACACCGGGGAGCTGTTTTTT.

The chain is built from TRBV11-1 and TRBJ1-1; TRBD1 matches 10 bases. The CDR3 is 16 amino acids. CDR1 is SGHAT, CDR2 FQDESV, per germline (reference sequence). With V trimmed by 8 bases and J by 3 bases, 12 bases remained unmatched. The CDR3 sequence is CASAGGQGWIDTEAFF. As DNA, the CDR3 is TGTGCCAGCGCTGGGGGACAGGGGTGGATTGACACTGAAGCTTTCTTT.

The V gene is TRBV19, the J gene TRBJ2-2; weak D call: TRBD2 (5 bases). V was clipped by 1 base and J by 6 bases, with 9 bases between them. CDR1 is LNHDA and CDR2 is SQIVND in the germline V gene (reference sequence). This CDR3 contains 14 residues. CDR3 residues: CASSIVGRAGELFF. CDR3 DNA sequence: TGTGCCAGTAGTATAGTGGGGAGAGCCGGGGAGCTGTTTTTT. The full variable domain, with the rest looked up from reference TRBV19 and TRBJ2-2, is DGGITQSPKYLFRKEGQNVTLSCEQNLNHDAMYWYRQDPGQGLRLIYYSQIVNDFQKGDIAEGYSVSREKKESFPLTVTSAQKNPTAFYLCASSIVGRAGELFFGEGSRLTVL.

This sequence joins TRBV27 and TRBJ1-2; 8 nucleotides match TRBD1. Germline V lookup: CDR1 MNHEY, CDR2 SMNVEV (reference sequence). The CDR3 extends over 13 amino acids. V lost 6 bases, J lost 8 bases, and 8 bases stayed unmatched. The CDR3 region is CASRPTGGIGYTF. DNA for the CDR3: TGTGCCAGCAGACCAACAGGGGGTATAGGCTACACCTTC.

This chain links TRBV27 with TRBJ2-1; D may match TRBD1 or TRBD2 (5 bases each). V was pared by 2 bases and J by 4 bases, with 12 bases between. The length of the CDR3 is 15 residues. Looked up from germline, CDR1 is MNHEY and CDR2 is SMNVEV (reference sequence). CDR3 sequence reads: CASSLRPGRYNEQFF. For the CDR3, the DNA is TGTGCCAGCAGTTTACGGCCAGGGAGATACAATGAGCAGTTCTTC.

This sequence joins TRBV5-4 and TRBJ1-1, with unresolved D. V lost 4 bases to trimming and J lost 2 bases, with 18 bases between them. CDR1 SGHNT and CDR2 YYREEE come from the germline V gene (reference sequence). The CDR3 is 16 amino acids. The CDR3 DNA reads as TGTGCCAGCAGCAGAGGTGGGCTCAACGAAAACACTGAAGCTTTCTTT. It yields the protein CASSRGGLNENTEAFF.

The gene calls are TRBV4-2 and TRBJ2-2; D is unresolved. The CDR3 length is 15 residues. Germline V CDR1 and CDR2: LGHNA, YNFKEQ. V was clipped by 0 bases and J by 4 bases, with 9 bases between them. In nucleotides, the CDR3 is TGTGCCAGCAGCCAAGATGACGGTCCCACCGGGGAGCTGTTTTTT. This encodes CASSQDDGPTGELFF.

The J gene is TRBJ2-1, the V gene TRBV3-1 (or the pseudogene TRBV3-2), with 10 bases aligning to TRBD2. From germline, CDR1 is LGHDT and CDR2 YNNKEL (reference sequence). The CDR3 loop spans 15 amino acids. The V segment lost 1 base and the J segment 13 bases; nucleotides outside the gene matches: 10. Here the CDR3 DNA reads TGTGCCAGCAGCCAAGGGACTAGCGGCCCGGGAAGCCAGTTCTTC. This gives the protein CASSQGTSGPGSQFF.

This rearrangement joins TRBV18 to TRBJ1-2; 10 positions agree with TRBD1. CDR3 size: 15 residues. Germline V CDR1 and CDR2: KGHSH, LQKENI. The trim removed 2 bases at V and 7 bases at J, leaving 7 bases unmatched. CDR3 in amino acids: CASSPSGQGVGGYTF. In nucleotides, the CDR3 is TGTGCCAGCTCACCAAGCGGACAGGGGGTCGGTGGCTACACCTTC.

The V and J genes are TRBV12-5 and TRBJ2-3; D perhaps matches TRBD2 (5 bases). Germline V gene sequence: CDR1 LGHNT, CDR2 FRNRAP. The CDR3 consists of 15 residues. V was pared by 7 bases and J by 0 bases, with 14 bases between. CDR3 loop: CASAWGEGSTDTQYF. Written as DNA, the CDR3 is TGTGCTAGTGCTTGGGGAGAGGGCAGCACAGATACGCAGTATTTT.

The chain links TRBV5-1 to TRBJ2-1, with D perhaps matching TRBD2 (7 bases). The CDR3 has 15 amino acids. Trimming removed 4 bases at V and 8 bases at J, with 19 bases between. CDR1 SGHRS and CDR2 YFSETQ come from the germline V gene. CDR3 loop: CASSPGPSGGDEQFF. As DNA, the CDR3 is TGCGCCAGCAGCCCCGGGCCCTCGGGGGGCGATGAGCAGTTCTTC.

The table lists this clone with a few counts. This chain uses TRBV30 with TRBJ1-4, with D perhaps TRBD1 (5 bases). Germline CDR1 is GTSNPN and CDR2 is SVGIG (reference sequence). The CDR3 loop spans 11 amino acids. The V and J ends lost 5 bases and 8 bases respectively, with 9 bases between them. CDR3 loop: CAWGRGEKLFF. The CDR3 nucleotides read TGTGCCTGGGGACGGGGGGAAAAACTGTTTTTT.